This T cell receptor beta chain came from a study of cytomegalovirus exposure and HLA in healthy donors. Across the whole study: The roughly 130 validation repertoires used the same platform as the approximately 620 first-cohort repertoires (as reported by a later analysis). Whole-study results and caveats: Reports showed the classifier diagnosing cytomegalovirus status with high specificity and sensitivity. Cytomegalovirus-associated TCR beta chains were listed, numbering 150 to 200. First-cohort TCR clusters tended to co-occur in the roughly 130 validation repertoires, a later analysis found.

With respect to this clone: Its specificity is not known.

V lost 1 base and J lost 6, with 12 bases in between. CDR1 and CDR2 from the germline V gene are MGHRA and YSYEKL. This CDR3 is built from 14 residues. Clones were read by immunoSEQ multiplex PCR, and TCRdb kept only the in-frame ones, dropping some. Of 120,000 or so clones listed, roughly 86% are singletons. The material sequenced was PBMCs. The clonotype originates from a man younger than 30 in good health and CMV-seronegative. The chain combines TRBV4-1 with TRBJ1-1; D gene ambiguous. The CDR3 coding sequence is TGCGCCAGCAGCCAAGGGCCTCCCACACCTGAAGCTTTCTTT. It codes for CASSQGPPTPEAFF.